This T cell receptor (beta chain) was profiled in a study of blood T cell dynamics during melanoma immunotherapy. The study's findings and limits: At W3, later disease-control patients showed bifurcated PBMC repertoire changes, unlike progressors.

Assay used: immunoSEQ multiplex PCR; TCRdb lists only in-frame clones, some missing. The data contain 15,000 or so clones, roughly 85% of them singletons. A note on this clone: Antigen specificity is unknown.

Noted time point: week 3, after first cycle of checkpoint inhibitor. Sampling occurred pretreatment (T0) and at week 3 (W3), after cycle one of checkpoint blockade. Between the trimmed V and J ends, which lost 1 base and 7 bases, there was a span of 20 bases. The germline V gene has CDR1 LGHNA and CDR2 YSLEER. This CDR3 contains 17 residues. Sample: blood, taken from a patient treated with checkpoint blockade. The receptor comes from a human donor with melanoma. The chain has TRBV4-3 and TRBJ2-1; the D call may be TRBD1 or TRBD2 (5 bases each). In DNA form, the CDR3 reads TGCGCCAGCAGCCAAGCCGGTGGGGCTAGCCTTAGGAATGAGCAGTTCTTC. Translation gives CASSQAGGASLRNEQFF.